This passage covers 31 T cell receptor beta chains from one sample sequenced in a study of persistence of HIV-infected CD4 T cells (dated by TCRdb to 2018 to 2021). TCRbeta repertoires were sequenced from genomic DNA with the immunoSEQ hsTCRB assay version 4 in survey mode. The immuneACCESS repertoire file appears here via TCRdb, limited to in-frame rearrangements. These files lack a portion of the clones; in checked studies, under half of the deficit traces to unresolved V genes, and the cause of the others is not known. In all, the sample holds about 36,000 clones, and approximately 87% of those were seen once. 4.5% to 6% of the sample belongs to the ten largest clones. These receptors have no identified antigens. This sample's treatment or condition label indicates: suppressive antiretroviral therapy. A pool of overlapping HIV-1 Gag 15-mer peptides, at around 1 ug per peptide per mL, was used to stimulate the cells. Memory populations depleted of antigen-responding cells were obtained by sorting nonresponding CD40L-negative CD69-negative CD45RO-high memory CD4+ T cells.

The starting material was cultured CD4+ T cells from PBMCs, obtained from a patient who received antiretroviral therapy. The sample's cell subset or site label is to be understood as: CD40L-CD69- CD45RO-high memory CD4 T cells not responding to Gag peptides. These TCRs come from an adult with HIV. The donor label of this sample is uncertain.

This clone was recorded a few times. Other DNA sequences from this sample encode an identical CDR3 as well. The chain has TRBV7-9 and TRBJ1-1, with 7 bases fitting TRBD1. The ends lost 4 bases at V and 1 base at J; junction bases unmatched: 3. Per germline, CDR1 SEHNR and CDR2 FQNEAQ (reference sequence). CDR3 length: 14 amino acids. In DNA, the CDR3 is TGTGCCAGCAGCTCGACAGGGACGAACACTGAAGCTTTCTTT. Residues: CASSSTGTNTEAFF.

The chain has TRBV7-2 and TRBJ2-7; unclear D gene. With 0 bases removed from V and 3 bases from J, the gap between germline ends came to 12 bases. Germline-derived CDR1 and CDR2 are SGHTA and FQGNSA. CDR3 length equals 15 residues. DNA of the CDR3: TGTGCCAGCAGCTTAGCCTCAAAGAACAGCTACGAGCAGTACTTC. Translated, it gives CASSLASKNSYEQYF.

Here the CDR3 reads CASSPPPRGQNYEQYF. In nucleotides, the CDR3 is TGTGCCAGCAGTCCCCCCCCCAGGGGGCAAAACTACGAGCAGTACTTC. This chain uses TRBV28 with TRBJ2-7, with 8 bases lining up with TRBD1. The CDR3 is 16 residues long. Germline values: CDR1 MDHEN, CDR2 SYDVKM. V trimming: 5 bases; J trimming: 3 bases; junction bases outside the gene matches: 12.

The chain recombines TRBV28 with TRBJ1-5, with TRBD1 as a possible D gene (6 bases). This CDR3 has 15 amino acids. Germline V lookup: CDR1 MDHEN, CDR2 SYDVKM. V lost 8 bases, J lost 6 bases, and 20 bases lay in between. CDR3 sequence reads: CASCPLGGQSQPQHF. Here the CDR3 DNA reads TGTGCCAGCTGTCCTTTGGGGGGGCAAAGTCAGCCCCAGCATTTT.

The chain joins TRBV10-3 to TRBJ2-3; D remains unclear. CDR1 and CDR2 from the germline V gene are ENHRY and SYGVKD. The length of the CDR3 is 18 residues. Trimming took 4 bases from V and 1 from J, leaving 21 bases between them. CDR3 sequence reads: CAISATSDQSWGTDTQYF. CDR3 in DNA: TGTGCCATCAGTGCGACGTCGGACCAGTCTTGGGGCACAGATACGCAGTATTTT.

The rearrangement joins TRBV10-2 to TRBJ1-1; D is perhaps TRBD1 (6 bases). The CDR3 spans 13 residues. Germline assignment: CDR1 WSHSY and CDR2 SAAADI. Trimming took off 6 bases at V and 11 bases at J, with 19 bases between the two ends. The CDR3: CASRWDISSGAFF. In nucleotides, the CDR3 is TGCGCCAGCAGATGGGACATCTCCTCAGGGGCTTTCTTT.

The rearrangement links TRBV29-1 to TRBJ2-3; D possibly matches TRBD1 or TRBD2 (6 bases each). V lost 5 bases and J lost 0, with 12 bases in between. The CDR3 covers 14 residues. Germline CDR1 reads SQVTM; CDR2 reads ANQGSEA. The CDR3 nucleotides are TGCAGCGTTTCCCAGGGGACTAGCACAGATACGCAGTATTTT. It is translated as CSVSQGTSTDTQYF.

The V call is TRBV19, the J call TRBJ2-7; TRBD1 agrees at 8 bases. V lost 5 bases to trimming and J lost 2 bases; unmatched junction nucleotides: 11. This CDR3 has 16 residues. Per the germline V gene, CDR1 is LNHDA and CDR2 is SQIVND (reference sequence). The CDR3 DNA reads TGTGCCAGTAGTCTTAGAACCGGGACAGGACCCTACGAGCAGTACTTC. Its translation: CASSLRTGTGPYEQYF.

The DNA of the CDR3 is TGTGCCAGCAGTGAACAGGGAGACACCGGGGAGCTGTTTTTT. It codes for CASSEQGDTGELFF. The chain carries TRBV2 and TRBJ2-2; D might be TRBD1 or TRBD2, each matching 5 bases. The CDR3 covers 14 residues. Trimming pared 2 bases from V and 3 bases from J, leaving 7 bases between. CDR1 and CDR2 (germline): SNHLY, FYNNEI.

The chain uses TRBV19 and TRBJ1-3; D unclear. The length of the CDR3 is 14 residues. Germline CDR1 is LNHDA and CDR2 is SQIVND (reference sequence). Deletions cut 5 bases from V and 3 bases from J, with 11 bases between. The CDR3, as DNA: TGTGCCAGTAGTTCCGGGCTTAATGGAAACACCATATATTTT. Residues: CASSSGLNGNTIYF. Looking up the rest from reference TRBV19 and TRBJ1-3 gives the full variable domain: DGGITQSPKYLFRKEGQNVTLSCEQNLNHDAMYWYRQDPGQGLRLIYYSQIVNDFQKGDIAEGYSVSREKKESFPLTVTSAQKNPTAFYLCASSSGLNGNTIYFGEGSWLTVV.

The rearrangement links TRBV5-1 to TRBJ1-1; tentative D call: TRBD1 (6 bases). Trimming left V 3 bases short and J 0 bases short, with 15 bases between. Germline V lookup: CDR1 SGHRS, CDR2 YFSETQ. The CDR3 consists of 16 residues. CDR3 sequence reads: CASSSTGSGVNTEAFF. CDR3 bases: TGCGCCAGCAGCTCCACAGGGTCTGGGGTGAACACTGAAGCTTTCTTT.

The CDR3 DNA reads TGCAGCGTTGAAGAAATGGGACACGGCCAAGAGACCCAGTACTTC. Protein sequence: CSVEEMGHGQETQYF. The rearrangement uses TRBV29-1 and TRBJ2-5, with a possible D match to TRBD1 (6 bases). Germline loops: CDR1 SQVTM, CDR2 ANQGSEA. The V gene lost 0 bases and the J gene lost 1 base, with 12 bases spanning the gap. This CDR3 contains 15 residues. Combining the CDR3 with reference TRBV29-1 and TRBJ2-5 gives the whole variable domain SAVISQKPSRDICQRGTSLTIQCQVDSQVTMMFWYRQQPGQSLTLIATANQGSEATYESGFVIDKFPISRPNLTFSTLTVSNMSPEDSSIYLCSVEEMGHGQETQYFGPGTRLLVL.

J is TRBJ2-4 and V is TRBV28; D might be TRBD2 (5 bases). V lost 8 bases to trimming and J lost 0 bases, with 11 bases between them. There are 14 residues in the CDR3. CDR1 is MDHEN and CDR2 is SYDVKM in the germline V gene. CDR3 protein: CASLLRGAKNIQYF. CDR3 in DNA: TGTGCCAGCCTCCTCCGGGGAGCCAAAAACATTCAGTACTTC.

The CDR3 sequence: CASSLRGQGRDEQYF. In DNA form, the CDR3 reads TGCGCCAGCAGCTTGAGAGGCCAGGGAAGAGACGAGCAGTACTTC. V is TRBV5-1 and J is TRBJ2-7; TRBD1 is a possible D gene (5 bases). There are 15 residues in the CDR3. The V gene's germline CDR1 is SGHRS and CDR2 YFSETQ. V was shortened by 1 base and J by 5 bases, with 16 bases between the two germline ends.

This rearrangement joins TRBV20-1 to TRBJ2-2, with unresolved D. Trimming removed 5 bases from V and 5 bases from J, with 6 bases in between. The CDR3 contains 11 residues. Germline V gene data show CDR1 as DFQATT and CDR2 as SNEGSKA (reference sequence). CDR3: CSAESTGELFF. The DNA of the CDR3 is TGCAGTGCTGAGAGTACCGGGGAGCTGTTTTTT.

V usage is TRBV10-3 and J usage is TRBJ1-1, with 9 bases lining up with TRBD1. J was trimmed by 4 bases and V by 5 bases; bases with no gene match: 8. The CDR3 consists of 15 residues. Looked up from germline, CDR1 is ENHRY and CDR2 is SYGVKD. CDR3 nucleotides: TGTGCCATCAGTTTACAAGGACAGGGGAGCACTGAAGCTTTCTTT. Its translation is CAISLQGQGSTEAFF.

The V gene is TRBV7-9, the J gene TRBJ1-2; tentative D call: TRBD1 (6 bases). Germline lookup yields CDR1 SEHNR and CDR2 FQNEAQ (reference sequence). The ends were cut back, 1 base at V and 6 bases at J, with 12 bases in the middle. This CDR3 spans 14 amino acids. In DNA, the CDR3 is TGTGCCAGCAGCTTAGACAGGGCTTCCAATGGCTACACCTTC. Translated: CASSLDRASNGYTF.

This clone has just a few counts. This sequence joins TRBV5-4 and TRBJ2-1; D may be TRBD2 (5 bases). This CDR3 is built from 13 residues. The germline gives CDR1 SGHNT, CDR2 YYREEE (reference sequence). Trimming shortened V by 2 bases and J by 11 bases, and 14 bases separated the two germline ends. The CDR3 here is CASSLVSAGKQFF. CDR3 DNA sequence: TGTGCCAGCAGCTTAGTATCCGCGGGCAAGCAGTTCTTC.

CDR3 nucleotides: TGCGCCAGCAGCTTTTTTAGCGGGGCCATAGGGAATGAGCAGTTCTTC. Translating gives CASSFFSGAIGNEQFF. The chain couples TRBV5-1 to TRBJ2-1, with 8 bases aligning to TRBD2. The J segment lost 7 bases and the V segment lost 2 bases, leaving 11 bases of the junction unmatched. Germline V CDR1 and CDR2: SGHRS, YFSETQ. The length of the CDR3 is 16 residues.

This sequence joins TRBV6-5 and TRBJ2-3; TRBD2 agrees at 15 bases. The CDR3 sequence is 14 residues long. In germline, CDR1 is MNHEY, CDR2 SVGAGI. With V trimmed by 8 bases and J by 4 bases, 1 base remained unmatched. The CDR3 DNA sequence: TGTGCCAGCCGGACTAGCGGGGGGGCAGATACGCAGTATTTT. The encoded protein is CASRTSGGADTQYF.

This rearrangement joins TRBV6-5 to TRBJ1-5; 9 bases map to TRBD1. This CDR3 region has 15 residues. Unmatched junction bases numbered 6, after V lost 6 bases and J lost 3 bases. Germline loops: CDR1 MNHEY, CDR2 SVGAGI. The chain's CDR3 is CASRPDRGINQPQHF. The CDR3 DNA sequence: TGTGCCAGCAGACCGGACAGGGGAATCAATCAGCCCCAGCATTTT.

The CDR3 coding sequence is TGTGCCAGTAGGGATGGACAGGGAGGATCCTACGAGCAGTACTTC. The encoded protein is CASRDGQGGSYEQYF. The gene calls are TRBV19 and TRBJ2-7; TRBD1 matches at 8 bases. The CDR3 has 15 residues. Trimming took 6 bases from V and 1 from J; bases not matched to a gene: 8. The germline V gene encodes CDR1 LNHDA and CDR2 SQIVND (reference sequence).

This chain joins TRBV6-1 and TRBJ1-1; 10 bases agree with TRBD1. V lost 6 bases and J lost 6; bases outside the gene matches: 7. The CDR3 is 14 residues long. CDR1 MNHNS and CDR2 SASEGT come from the germline V gene. The CDR3 here is CASSKTGGLAEAFF. Written as DNA, the CDR3 is TGTGCCAGCAGCAAGACAGGGGGCTTGGCTGAAGCTTTCTTT.

The rearrangement joins TRBV5-1 to TRBJ1-1; 10 bases fit TRBD1. CDR1 is SGHRS, CDR2 YFSETQ, per germline. CDR3 length: 14 residues. V shed 5 bases and J 3 bases; nucleotides not matched to a gene: 4. The CDR3 is CASRTGQGDTEAFF. Written as DNA, the CDR3 is TGCGCCAGCAGAACCGGACAGGGGGACACTGAAGCTTTCTTT.

The V and J genes are TRBV15 and TRBJ1-5; D not resolved. Germline lookup yields CDR1 LNHNV and CDR2 YYDKDF (reference sequence). The CDR3 extends over 15 amino acids. V was trimmed by 3 bases and J by 2 bases, leaving 11 bases between them. The CDR3 nucleotides read TGTGCCACCAGCAGGAACACTCGCGGCAATCAGCCCCAGCATTTT. It is translated as CATSRNTRGNQPQHF.

The chain uses TRBV19 and TRBJ1-1; a weak D match, TRBD1 (5 bases). The CDR3 is 14 residues long. V lost 3 bases, J lost 6 bases, and 14 bases lay in between. Germline loops: CDR1 LNHDA, CDR2 SQIVND (reference sequence). The CDR3 coding sequence is TGTGCCAGTAGTATGGATAAGGGGCGGGCTGAAGCTTTCTTT. Its protein product is CASSMDKGRAEAFF.

The V and J genes are TRBV12-2 and TRBJ2-1; the listed D gene, TRBD2, was not tested against the DNA. TRBV12-2 counts as a pseudogene. The CDR3 loop spans 16 amino acids. The CDR3 DNA follows: TGTGCAAGTCGCTTCTTTGGGGGGACCTCCTACAATGAGCAGTTCTTC. Translating gives CASRFFGGTSYNEQFF.

This sequence joins TRBV24-1 and TRBJ1-5; no definite D call. V shed 6 bases and J shed 2 bases, with 13 bases lying between them. The CDR3 is 15 residues long. Germline assignment: CDR1 KGHDR and CDR2 SFDVKD. Here the CDR3 DNA reads TGTGCCACCAGTTCTTCAGCTCGTGGCAATCAGCCCCAGCATTTT. This encodes CATSSSARGNQPQHF.

The chain uses TRBV5-5 and TRBJ1-1; D possibly corresponds to TRBD1 (6 bases). Looked up from germline, CDR1 is SGHKS and CDR2 is YYEKEE (reference sequence). V lost 0 bases and J 4 bases, leaving 13 bases between the germline ends. The CDR3 is 15 residues long. The CDR3 loop reads CASSLGSGAGTEAFF. The CDR3 nucleotides are TGTGCCAGCAGCTTGGGATCGGGGGCCGGCACTGAAGCTTTCTTT.

This chain links TRBV7-2 with TRBJ2-3, with 8 positions matching TRBD1. V trimming: 5 bases; J trimming: 4 bases; junction bases outside the gene matches: 8. Germline assignment: CDR1 SGHTA and CDR2 FQGNSA. The CDR3 contains 15 residues. CDR3 bases: TGTGCCAGCAGCCCCACAGGGGGAATATCAGATACGCAGTATTTT. It codes for CASSPTGGISDTQYF. Variable domain in full (rest from reference TRBV7-2 and TRBJ2-3): GAGVSQSPSNKVTEKGKDVELRCDPISGHTALYWYRQSLGQGLEFLIYFQGNSAPDKSGLPSDRFSAERTGGSVSTLTIQRTQQEDSAVYLCASSPTGGISDTQYFGPGTRLTVL.

The genes are TRBV7-3 and TRBJ2-1; no reliable D call. The germline gives CDR1 SGHTA, CDR2 FQGTGA. V lost 0 bases, J lost 4 bases, and 10 bases lay in between. The CDR3 runs 15 residues. CDR3 coding DNA: TGTGCCAGCAGCTTAACGAGGCCAGCATACAATGAGCAGTTCTTC. It codes for CASSLTRPAYNEQFF.